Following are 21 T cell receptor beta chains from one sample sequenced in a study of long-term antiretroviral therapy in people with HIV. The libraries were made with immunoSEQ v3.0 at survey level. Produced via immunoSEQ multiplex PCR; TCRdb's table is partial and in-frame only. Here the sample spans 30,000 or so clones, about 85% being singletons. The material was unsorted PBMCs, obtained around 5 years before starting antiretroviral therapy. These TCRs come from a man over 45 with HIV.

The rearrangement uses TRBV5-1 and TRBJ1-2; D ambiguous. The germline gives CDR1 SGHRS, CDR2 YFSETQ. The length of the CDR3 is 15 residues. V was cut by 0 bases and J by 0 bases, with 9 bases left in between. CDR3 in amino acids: CASSLGAEPNYGYTF. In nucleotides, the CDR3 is TGCGCCAGCAGCTTGGGGGCAGAGCCTAACTATGGCTACACCTTC.

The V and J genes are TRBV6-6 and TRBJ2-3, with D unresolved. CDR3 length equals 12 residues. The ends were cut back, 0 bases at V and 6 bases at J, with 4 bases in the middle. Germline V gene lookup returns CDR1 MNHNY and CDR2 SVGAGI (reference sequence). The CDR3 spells CASSYSGDTQYF. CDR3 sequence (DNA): TGTGCCAGCAGTTACTCGGGGGATACGCAGTATTTT.

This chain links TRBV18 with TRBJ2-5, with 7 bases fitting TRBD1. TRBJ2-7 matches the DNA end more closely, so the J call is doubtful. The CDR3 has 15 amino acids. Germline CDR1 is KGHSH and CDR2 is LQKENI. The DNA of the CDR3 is TGTGCCAGCTCACCGACCCCGACAGGGTCCTACGAGCAGTACTTC. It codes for CASSPTPTGSYEQYF.

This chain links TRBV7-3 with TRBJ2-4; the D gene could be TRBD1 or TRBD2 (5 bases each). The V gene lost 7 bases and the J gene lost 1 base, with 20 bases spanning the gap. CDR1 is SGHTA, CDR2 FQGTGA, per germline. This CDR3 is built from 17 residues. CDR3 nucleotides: TGTGCCAGCACCCAAGGGGCGGGCCCGCGGGCCAAAAACATTCAGTACTTC. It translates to CASTQGAGPRAKNIQYF.

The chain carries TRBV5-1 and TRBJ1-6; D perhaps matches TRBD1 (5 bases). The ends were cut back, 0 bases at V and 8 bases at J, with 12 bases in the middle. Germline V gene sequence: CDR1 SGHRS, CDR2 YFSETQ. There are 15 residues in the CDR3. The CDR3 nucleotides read TGCGCCAGCAGCTTGGGGGGCTGGGTGGATTCACCCCTCCACTTT. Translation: CASSLGGWVDSPLHF.

CDR3 region: CASSLVGGGNQPQHF. CDR3 DNA: TGTGCCAGCAGCTTAGTAGGCGGAGGCAATCAGCCCCAGCATTTT. This chain connects TRBV7-8 to TRBJ1-5; D is unclear. Germline CDR1 and CDR2: SGHVS and FQNEAQ. The germline V and J ends were trimmed by 1 base and 2 bases, with 9 bases remaining between them. The CDR3 is 15 amino acids. The complete variable domain, with remaining parts taken from reference TRBV7-8 and TRBJ1-5, reads GAGVSQSPRYKVAKRGQDVALRCDPISGHVSLFWYQQALGQGPEFLTYFQNEAQLDKSGLPSDRFFAERPEGSVSTLKIQRTQQEDSAVYLCASSLVGGGNQPQHFGDGTRLSIL.

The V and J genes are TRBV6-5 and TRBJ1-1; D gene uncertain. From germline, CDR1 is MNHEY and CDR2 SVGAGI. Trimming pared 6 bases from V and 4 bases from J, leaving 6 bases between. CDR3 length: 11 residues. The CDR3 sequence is CASSWGTEAFF. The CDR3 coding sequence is TGTGCCAGCAGCTGGGGCACTGAAGCTTTCTTT.

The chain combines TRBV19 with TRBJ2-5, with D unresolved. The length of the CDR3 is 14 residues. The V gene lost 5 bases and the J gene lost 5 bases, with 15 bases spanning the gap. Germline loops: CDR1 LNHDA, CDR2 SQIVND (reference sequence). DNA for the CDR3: TGTGCCAGTAGTCTCGGTGCGGTAGGGGAGACCCAGTACTTC. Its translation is CASSLGAVGETQYF.

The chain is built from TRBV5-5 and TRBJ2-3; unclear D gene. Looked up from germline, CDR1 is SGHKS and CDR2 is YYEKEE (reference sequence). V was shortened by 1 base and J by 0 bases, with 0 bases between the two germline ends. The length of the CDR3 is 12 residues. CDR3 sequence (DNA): TGTGCCAGCAGCTTGAGCACAGATACGCAGTATTTT. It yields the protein CASSLSTDTQYF.

CDR3 residues: CASSSRNTGELFF. CDR3 DNA sequence: TGTGCCAGCAGCTCTCGGAACACCGGGGAGCTGTTTTTT. The V and J genes are TRBV7-9 and TRBJ2-2; D uncertain. The CDR3 extends over 13 amino acids. CDR1 and CDR2 from the germline V gene are SEHNR and FQNEAQ (reference sequence). With 4 bases removed from V and 1 base from J, the gap between germline ends came to 4 bases. The full variable domain, rest sourced from reference TRBV7-9 and TRBJ2-2, is DTGVSQNPRHKITKRGQNVTFRCDPISEHNRLYWYRQTLGQGPEFLTYFQNEAQLEKSRLLSDRFSAERPKGSFSTLEIQRTEQGDSAMYLCASSSRNTGELFFGEGSRLTVL.

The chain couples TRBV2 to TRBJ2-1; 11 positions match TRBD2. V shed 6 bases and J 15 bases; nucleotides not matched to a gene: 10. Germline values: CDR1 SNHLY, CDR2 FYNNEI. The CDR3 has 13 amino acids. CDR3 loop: CASSIPLAGVRFF. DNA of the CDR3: TGTGCCAGCAGCATCCCACTAGCGGGAGTAAGGTTCTTC.

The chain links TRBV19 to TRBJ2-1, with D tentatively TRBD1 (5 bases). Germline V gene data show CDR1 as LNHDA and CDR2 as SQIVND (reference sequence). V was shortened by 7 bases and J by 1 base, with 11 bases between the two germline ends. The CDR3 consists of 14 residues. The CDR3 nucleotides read TGTGCCAGTAAAACACAGGTTTCCTACAATGAGCAGTTCTTC. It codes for CASKTQVSYNEQFF. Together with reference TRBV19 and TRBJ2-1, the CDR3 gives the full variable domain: DGGITQSPKYLFRKEGQNVTLSCEQNLNHDAMYWYRQDPGQGLRLIYYSQIVNDFQKGDIAEGYSVSREKKESFPLTVTSAQKNPTAFYLCASKTQVSYNEQFFGPGTRLTVL.

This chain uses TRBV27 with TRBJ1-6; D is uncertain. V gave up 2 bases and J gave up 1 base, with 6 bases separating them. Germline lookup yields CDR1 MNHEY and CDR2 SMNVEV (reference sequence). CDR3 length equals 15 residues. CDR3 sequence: CASSLIRSYNSPLHF. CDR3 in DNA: TGTGCCAGCAGTTTAATCCGATCCTATAATTCACCCCTCCACTTT.

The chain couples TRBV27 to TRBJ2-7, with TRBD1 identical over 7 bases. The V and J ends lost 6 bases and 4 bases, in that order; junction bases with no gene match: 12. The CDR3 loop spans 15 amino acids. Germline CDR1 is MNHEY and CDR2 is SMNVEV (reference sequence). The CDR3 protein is CASRPEWTGVYEQYF. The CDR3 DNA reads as TGTGCCAGCAGGCCTGAATGGACAGGAGTTTACGAGCAGTACTTC.

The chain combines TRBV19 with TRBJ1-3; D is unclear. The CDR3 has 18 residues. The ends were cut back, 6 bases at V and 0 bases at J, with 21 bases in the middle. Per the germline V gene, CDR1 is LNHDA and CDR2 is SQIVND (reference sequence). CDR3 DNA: TGTGCCAGTAGCGTGGATATAAGAGGGCTAGGCTCTGGAAACACCATATATTTT. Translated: CASSVDIRGLGSGNTIYF.

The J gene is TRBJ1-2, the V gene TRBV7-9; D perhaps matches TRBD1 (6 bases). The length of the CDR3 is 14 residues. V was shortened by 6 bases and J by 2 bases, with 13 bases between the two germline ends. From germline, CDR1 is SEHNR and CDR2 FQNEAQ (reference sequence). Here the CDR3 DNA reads TGTGCCAGCAGTGGGGGGGGCGCGAACTATGGCTACACCTTC. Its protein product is CASSGGGANYGYTF.

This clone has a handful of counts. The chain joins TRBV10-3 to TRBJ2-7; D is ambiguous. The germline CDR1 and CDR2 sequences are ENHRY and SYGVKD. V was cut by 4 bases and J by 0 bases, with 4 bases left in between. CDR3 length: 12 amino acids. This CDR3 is CAISGSSYEQYF. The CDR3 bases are TGTGCCATCAGTGGGAGCTCCTACGAGCAGTACTTC.

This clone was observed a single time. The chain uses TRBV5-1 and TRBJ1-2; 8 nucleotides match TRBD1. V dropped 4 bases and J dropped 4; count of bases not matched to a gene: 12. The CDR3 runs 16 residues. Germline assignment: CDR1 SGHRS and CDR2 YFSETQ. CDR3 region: CASSLGAGGSSYGYTF. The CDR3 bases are TGCGCCAGCAGCCTCGGCGCAGGGGGCTCTTCCTATGGCTACACCTTC.

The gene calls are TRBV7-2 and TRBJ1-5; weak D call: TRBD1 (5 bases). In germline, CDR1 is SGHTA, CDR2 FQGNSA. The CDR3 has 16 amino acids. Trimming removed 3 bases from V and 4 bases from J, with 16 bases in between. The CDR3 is CASSLQVGEPNQPQHF. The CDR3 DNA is TGTGCCAGCAGCTTGCAGGTGGGGGAACCAAATCAGCCCCAGCATTTT.

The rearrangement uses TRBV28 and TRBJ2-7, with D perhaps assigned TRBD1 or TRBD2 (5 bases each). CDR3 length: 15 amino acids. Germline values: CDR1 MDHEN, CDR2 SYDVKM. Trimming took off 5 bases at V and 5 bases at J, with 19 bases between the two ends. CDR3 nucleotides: TGTGCCAGCAGTGATGGCGGGCAGGGTACGGACGAGCAGTACTTC. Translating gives CASSDGGQGTDEQYF.

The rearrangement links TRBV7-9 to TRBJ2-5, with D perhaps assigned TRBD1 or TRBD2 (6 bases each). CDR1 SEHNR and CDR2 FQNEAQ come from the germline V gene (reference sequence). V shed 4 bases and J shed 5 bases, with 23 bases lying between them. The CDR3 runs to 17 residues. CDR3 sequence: CASSWPVEGGHAETQYF. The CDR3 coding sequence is TGTGCCAGCAGCTGGCCCGTGGAGGGGGGTCACGCTGAGACCCAGTACTTC.